The sequence of this TCR beta chain was determined in a study of spatial heterogeneity in lung cancer. The wider study: Fewer alpha-chain than beta-chain sequences were consistently detected.

TCRdb re-called the 5' RACE reads through MiXCR, storing one row per CDR3 protein. This sample carries approximately 12,000 distinct CDR3 sequences, about 6% of them seen once, and the ten largest clones take 10%. Documented time point: sample taken at primary tumor resection. The authors sequenced whole RNA from tumor, nontumor lung or frozen PBMC without sorting. The donors comprised approximately 72 untreated early-stage non-small cell lung cancer patients. J lost 6 bases, V lost 2 bases, and 7 bases had no gene match. CDR3 size: 15 residues. Germline CDR1 SGHRS, CDR2 YFSETQ. At least ten counts were recorded for this clonotype.

The rearrangement joins TRBV5-1 to TRBJ2-4, with TRBD2 matching 8 bases. This TCR came from a male donor with early-stage non-small cell lung cancer. Sequencing used normal lung tissue next to the tumor, obtained at surgery. The CDR3 spells CASSLLAGGGNIQYF. As DNA, the CDR3 is TGCGCCAGCAGCTTATTGGCGGGAGGCGGAAACATTCAGTACTTC.